The 19 T cell receptor beta chains reported below all come from one sample, sequenced in a study of blood T cell repertoires in COVID-19. Sequencing used immunoSEQ multiplex PCR; TCRdb keeps in-frame clones, though not all of them. The sample includes more than 65,000 clones, roughly four fifths seen only once; the top ten take 7% to 9%. Source material: peripheral blood. The receptors derive from a human donor in a cohort sampled during active COVID-19.

This clone came up a few times. The chain carries TRBV7-3 and TRBJ2-7; no clear D. The CDR3 runs 13 residues. V was cut by 3 bases and J by 6 bases, with 12 bases left in between. CDR1 and CDR2 from the germline V gene are SGHTA and FQGTGA. The CDR3 coding sequence is TGTGCCAGCAGCTTTAACGTCGGTCGCGAGCAGTACTTC. Its protein is CASSFNVGREQYF.

CDR3 protein: CASSSTGTGNEKLFF. The CDR3 coding sequence is TGTGCCAGCAGCTCAACCGGGACAGGGAATGAAAAACTGTTTTTT. The V and J genes are TRBV7-8 and TRBJ1-4, with TRBD1 matching 9 bases. This CDR3 contains 15 residues. Germline V lookup: CDR1 SGHVS, CDR2 FQNEAQ. Unmatched junction bases numbered 5, after V lost 4 bases and J lost 5 bases. Filled out from reference TRBV7-8 and TRBJ1-4, the complete variable domain reads GAGVSQSPRYKVAKRGQDVALRCDPISGHVSLFWYQQALGQGPEFLTYFQNEAQLDKSGLPSDRFFAERPEGSVSTLKIQRTQQEDSAVYLCASSSTGTGNEKLFFGSGTQLSVL.

The CDR3 DNA sequence: TGTGCCAGCAGCGTAGGGTTAGCGGGGGGGACCACCTACGAGCAGTACTTC. This codes for CASSVGLAGGTTYEQYF. The chain carries TRBV9 and TRBJ2-7; TRBD2 matches at 11 bases. This CDR3 is 17 amino acids long. The trim removed 0 bases at V and 2 bases at J, leaving 7 bases unmatched. Per the germline V gene, CDR1 is SGDLS and CDR2 is YYNGEE.

The chain links TRBV6-5 to TRBJ2-7, with D tentatively TRBD1 (6 bases). Trimming shortened V by 8 bases and J by 2 bases, and 16 bases separated the two germline ends. The CDR3 has 14 amino acids. In germline, CDR1 is MNHEY, CDR2 SVGAGI. The CDR3, as DNA: TGTGCCAGCTGGGTTGGGACACATCCCTACGAGCAGTACTTC. Amino acids: CASWVGTHPYEQYF.

This chain uses TRBV12-3 or TRBV12-4 with TRBJ1-4, with 8 bases lining up with TRBD1. The CDR3 is made up of 13 amino acids. With 5 bases clipped from V and 15 bases from J, the junction kept 11 bases outside the gene matches. The CDR3 here is CASSVQLRGQVFF. The CDR3 DNA reads TGTGCCAGCAGTGTTCAGCTCAGGGGGCAGGTGTTTTTT.

On this clone: Other DNA sequences in the same sample also yield this CDR3. The chain employs TRBV21-1 and TRBJ2-7; TRBD1, the table's D call, was not compared with the DNA. TRBV21-1 has pseudogene status. This CDR3 comprises 15 residues. The chain's CDR3 is CASSTPDRKRYEQYF. In DNA form, the CDR3 reads TGTGCCAGCAGCACACCGGACAGAAAAAGGTACGAGCAGTACTTC.

The chain joins TRBV4-1 to TRBJ2-6; D is undetermined. Trimming cost V 4 bases and J 4 bases, with 8 bases left between them. CDR1 and CDR2 from the germline V gene are MGHRA and YSYEKL. The CDR3 totals 14 residues. CDR3: CASSRETGANVLTF. The CDR3 region has the DNA TGCGCCAGCAGCCGAGAGACAGGGGCCAACGTCCTGACTTTC.

This sequence joins TRBV7-3 and TRBJ1-1; D gene uncertain. The CDR3 consists of 15 residues. V was clipped by 2 bases and J by 5 bases, with 15 bases between them. Per the germline V gene, CDR1 is SGHTA and CDR2 is FQGTGA. DNA of the CDR3: TGTGCCAGCAGCTTATTAGCGGGGTTCGAAACTGAAGCTTTCTTT. It specifies CASSLLAGFETEAFF.

V is TRBV19 and J is TRBJ1-2; the match to TRBD1 covers 7 bases. The J segment lost 1 base and the V segment lost 5 bases, leaving 7 bases of the junction unmatched. This CDR3 spans 15 amino acids. Germline lookup yields CDR1 LNHDA and CDR2 SQIVND (reference sequence). The CDR3 nucleotides are TGTGCCAGTAGTCCGCCCGGGACAGTTAACTATGGCTACACCTTC. Its protein is CASSPPGTVNYGYTF.

The CDR3 spells CASKRGGLIPGTEAFF. In DNA, the CDR3 is TGCGCCAGCAAAAGGGGCGGTCTTATCCCCGGTACTGAAGCTTTCTTT. The rearrangement uses TRBV4-1 and TRBJ1-1; TRBD1 is a possible D gene (5 bases). Germline V gene data show CDR1 as MGHRA and CDR2 as YSYEKL. The CDR3 contains 16 residues. V was trimmed by 7 bases and J by 5 bases, leaving 23 bases between them.

The chain couples TRBV4-3 to TRBJ2-5, with TRBD2 matching over 9 bases. The CDR3 extends over 17 amino acids. Germline lookup yields CDR1 LGHNA and CDR2 YSLEER. V shed 0 bases and J 3 bases; nucleotides not matched to a gene: 8. The CDR3 DNA is TGCGCCAGCAGCCAAGATCCTCCGGGACTAGCAGAAGAGACCCAGTACTTC. It yields the protein CASSQDPPGLAEETQYF.

CDR3 in amino acids: CASSQDGMSSYNEQFF. In nucleotides, the CDR3 is TGTGCCAGCAGCCAAGACGGGATGAGCTCCTACAATGAGCAGTTCTTC. The chain uses TRBV3-1 (or the pseudogene TRBV3-2) and TRBJ2-1, with a weak D call TRBD2 (5 bases). The V end was cut by 0 bases, the J end by 0 bases, with 9 bases between. Germline V gene lookup returns CDR1 LGHDT and CDR2 YNNKEL (reference sequence). This CDR3 spans 16 amino acids.

The gene calls are TRBV19 and TRBJ2-7; D is perhaps TRBD2 (6 bases). Trimming took 6 bases from V and 2 from J, leaving 14 bases between them. Looked up from germline, CDR1 is LNHDA and CDR2 is SQIVND (reference sequence). The CDR3 has 14 amino acids. CDR3 bases: TGTGCCAGTAGCCCGGGACTGGGAACCTACGAGCAGTACTTC. Its translation is CASSPGLGTYEQYF. The variable domain in full, with the rest retrieved from reference TRBV19 and TRBJ2-7, is DGGITQSPKYLFRKEGQNVTLSCEQNLNHDAMYWYRQDPGQGLRLIYYSQIVNDFQKGDIAEGYSVSREKKESFPLTVTSAQKNPTAFYLCASSPGLGTYEQYFGPGTRLTVT.

The rearrangement joins TRBV29-1 to TRBJ1-1; D not resolved. The germline V gene encodes CDR1 SQVTM and CDR2 ANQGSEA. This CDR3 region has 14 residues. V lost 0 bases to trimming and J lost 5 bases, with 13 bases between them. The CDR3, as DNA: TGCAGCGTTGAAGAACCCTTCCGAGGAACTGAAGCTTTCTTT. It specifies CSVEEPFRGTEAFF.

The gene calls are TRBV7-3 and TRBJ2-1; 9 positions agree with TRBD1. Per the germline V gene, CDR1 is SGHTA and CDR2 is FQGTGA. CDR3 length: 14 amino acids. After removal of 5 bases from V and 10 bases from J, the junction contained 9 bases not matched to a gene. The CDR3 loop is CASSPGTGSVEQFF. The CDR3 DNA sequence: TGTGCCAGCAGCCCGGGGACAGGGTCGGTCGAGCAGTTCTTC. The full variable domain, with the rest looked up from reference TRBV7-3 and TRBJ2-1, is GAGVSQTPSNKVTEKGKYVELRCDPISGHTALYWYRQSLGQGPEFLIYFQGTGAADDSGLPNDRFFAVRPEGSVSTLKIQRTERGDSAVYLCASSPGTGSVEQFFGPGTRLTVL.

There are a few counts of this clone. The V call is TRBV30, the J call TRBJ1-2; no clear D. Trimming removed 1 base from V and 7 bases from J, with 16 bases in between. The CDR3 contains 14 residues. Per the germline V gene, CDR1 is GTSNPN and CDR2 is SVGIG (reference sequence). In DNA, the CDR3 is TGTGCCTGGAGTGGGTCGGTGGTCTACGGTGGCTACACCTTC. Protein product: CAWSGSVVYGGYTF. Variable domain in full (rest from reference TRBV30 and TRBJ1-2): SQTIHQWPATLVQPVGSPLSLECTVEGTSNPNLYWYRQAAGRGLQLLFYSVGIGQISSEVPQNLSASRPQDRQFILSSKKLLLSDSGFYLCAWSGSVVYGGYTFGSGTRLTVV.

This clone came up many times. The CDR3 DNA is TGTGCCAGCAGCTTAGGGGCATACAATGAGCAGTTCTTC. Translated: CASSLGAYNEQFF. The chain recombines TRBV7-3 with TRBJ2-1; possibly TRBD1 for D (5 bases). V was clipped by 2 bases and J by 4 bases, with 6 bases between them. Germline values: CDR1 SGHTA, CDR2 FQGTGA. CDR3 length equals 13 residues.

This CDR3 is CASRPGDYSNQPQHF. The CDR3 DNA sequence: TGTGCCAGCAGACCAGGGGATTATAGCAATCAGCCCCAGCATTTT. This chain connects TRBV27 to TRBJ1-5, with D possibly matching TRBD1 (6 bases). Germline assignment: CDR1 MNHEY and CDR2 SMNVEV (reference sequence). Trimming took off 6 bases at V and 0 bases at J, with 12 bases between the two ends. The CDR3 spans 15 residues.

This chain uses TRBV20-1 with TRBJ2-7; 8 positions agree with TRBD1. CDR1 DFQATT and CDR2 SNEGSKA come from the germline V gene (reference sequence). J lost 4 bases, V lost 3 bases, and 11 bases had no gene match. The CDR3 sequence is 15 residues long. The CDR3 spells CSASYYQGALYEQYF. DNA of the CDR3: TGCAGTGCTAGTTATTACCAGGGGGCCCTGTACGAGCAGTACTTC.